This TCR beta chain was captured by sequencing in a study of spatial heterogeneity in lung cancer. The overall study: An average of more than ten raw reads was observed per unique TCR and UMI combination.

TCRdb used MiXCR to reprocess the 5' RACE reads, holding one entry per CDR3 protein. Of tens of thousands of distinct CDR3 sequences listed, approximately 5% are singletons. Germline CDR1 reads MNHEY; CDR2 reads SVGEGT. Deletions cut 2 bases from V and 4 bases from J, with 10 bases between. The CDR3 has 14 residues. Time point here: sample taken at primary tumor resection. Tumor, nontumor lung or frozen PBMC supplied whole RNA, sequenced without sorting. Patients with untreated early-stage non-small cell lung cancer, numbering 72, were the donors. This clonotype has at least ten counts. The J gene is TRBJ2-3, the V gene TRBV6-2 or TRBV6-3; D perhaps matches TRBD2 (6 bases). The TCR originated in a male donor with early-stage non-small cell lung cancer. The specimen comprised PBMCs, sampled at surgery. CDR3 bases: TGTGCCAGCAGTTACGGAGGGGCAGCAGATACGCAGTATTTT. It codes for CASSYGGAADTQYF.